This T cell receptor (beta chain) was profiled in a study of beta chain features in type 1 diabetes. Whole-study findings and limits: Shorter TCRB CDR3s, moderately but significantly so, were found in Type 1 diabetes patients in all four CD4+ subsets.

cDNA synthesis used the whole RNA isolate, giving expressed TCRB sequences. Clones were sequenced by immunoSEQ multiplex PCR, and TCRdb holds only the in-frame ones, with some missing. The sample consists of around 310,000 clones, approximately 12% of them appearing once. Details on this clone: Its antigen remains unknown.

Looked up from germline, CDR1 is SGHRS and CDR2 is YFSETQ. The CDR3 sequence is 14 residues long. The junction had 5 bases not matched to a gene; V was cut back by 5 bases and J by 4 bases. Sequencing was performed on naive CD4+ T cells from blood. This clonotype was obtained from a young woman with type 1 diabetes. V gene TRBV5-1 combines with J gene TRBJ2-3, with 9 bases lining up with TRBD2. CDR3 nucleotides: TGCGCCAGCAGGCGCGGGAGGGCCCCAGATACGCAGTATTTT. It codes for CASRRGRAPDTQYF.